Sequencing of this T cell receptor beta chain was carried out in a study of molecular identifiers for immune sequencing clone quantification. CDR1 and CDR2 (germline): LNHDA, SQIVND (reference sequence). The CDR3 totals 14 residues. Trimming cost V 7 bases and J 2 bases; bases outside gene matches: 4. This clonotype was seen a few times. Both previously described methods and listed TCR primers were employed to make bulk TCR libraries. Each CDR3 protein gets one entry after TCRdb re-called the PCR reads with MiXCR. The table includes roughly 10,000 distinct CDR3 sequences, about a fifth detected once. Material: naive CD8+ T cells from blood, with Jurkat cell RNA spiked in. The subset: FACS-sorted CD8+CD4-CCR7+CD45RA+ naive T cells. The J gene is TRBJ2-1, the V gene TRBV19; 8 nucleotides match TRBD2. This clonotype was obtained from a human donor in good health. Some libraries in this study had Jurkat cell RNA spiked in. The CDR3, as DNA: TGTGCCAGTAAAACTAGCGGCCCCTACAATGAGCAGTTCTTC. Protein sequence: CASKTSGPYNEQFF.